Presented here are 18 T cell receptor beta chains from one specimen sequenced in a study of regulatory T cells. Points from the study as a whole: Hydrophobic residues at CDR3 positions 6 and 7 were enriched in conventional CD4+ T cells of CD3G-deficient patients.

No antigen has been assigned to these receptors. Amplification used 52 TRBV primers and 13 TRBJ primers. TCRdb keeps only in-frame clones here, not all; method: immunoSEQ multiplex PCR. The table has tens of thousands of clones, approximately 89% seen once. Source material: conventional CD4+ T cells sorted from blood. The receptors originated from a young adult with CD3G deficiency.

V is TRBV6-1 and J is TRBJ2-6, with D possibly TRBD2 on 6 matching bases. The V and J ends lost 1 base and 3 bases respectively, with 7 bases between them. Germline CDR1 reads MNHNS; CDR2 reads SASEGT. This CDR3 comprises 15 residues. Written as DNA, the CDR3 is TGTGCCAGCAGTGAAGGGGGAGGTGGGGCCAACGTCCTGACTTTC. Its protein product is CASSEGGGGANVLTF.

This clone is a singleton in its sample. The rearrangement links TRBV28 to TRBJ2-1; weak D call: TRBD2 (6 bases). The germline V gene has CDR1 MDHEN and CDR2 SYDVKM. Trimming removed 6 bases from V and 0 bases from J, with 12 bases in between. The CDR3 has 15 amino acids. The CDR3 protein is CASSRDLSSYNEQFF. DNA of the CDR3: TGTGCCAGCAGCCGGGACTTAAGCTCCTACAATGAGCAGTTCTTC.

The V gene is TRBV6-1, the J gene TRBJ2-6; D ambiguous. Trimming took 3 bases from V and 0 from J, leaving 12 bases between them. Looked up from germline, CDR1 is MNHNS and CDR2 is SASEGT. The CDR3 is 17 residues long. The CDR3 is CASSDSQLNSGANVLTF. In DNA form, the CDR3 reads TGTGCCAGCAGTGACAGTCAGTTAAACTCTGGGGCCAACGTCCTGACTTTC.

J is TRBJ2-7 and V is TRBV28; possibly TRBD1 or TRBD2 for D (7 bases each). The CDR3 has 13 residues. The germline V gene has CDR1 MDHEN and CDR2 SYDVKM. V was clipped by 10 bases and J by 4 bases, with 17 bases between them. In nucleotides, the CDR3 is TGTGCCACCCAGGGAGGGGGCAGGTACGAGCAGTACTTC. Translation: CATQGGGRYEQYF.

This clone came up once. This chain connects TRBV7-9 to TRBJ2-7; weak D call: TRBD2 (6 bases). The CDR3 extends over 16 amino acids. V lost 4 bases to trimming and J lost 1 base, with 17 bases between them. CDR1 is SEHNR and CDR2 is FQNEAQ in the germline V gene (reference sequence). The CDR3: CASSSGGPAGSYEQYF. The CDR3, as DNA: TGTGCCAGCAGCTCAGGAGGGCCCGCAGGGTCCTACGAGCAGTACTTC.

V gene TRBV28 combines with J gene TRBJ2-4; TRBD1 might be the D (6 bases). CDR3 length: 14 amino acids. The germline CDR1 and CDR2 sequences are MDHEN and SYDVKM. V lost 5 bases and J 8 bases, leaving 16 bases between the germline ends. The CDR3 reads CASSPLTGIDIQYF. The CDR3 DNA sequence: TGTGCCAGCAGTCCGCTCACAGGGATAGACATTCAGTACTTC.

The rearrangement uses TRBV28 and TRBJ2-7, with D unresolved. The germline V gene encodes CDR1 MDHEN and CDR2 SYDVKM. This CDR3 comprises 13 residues. V dropped 0 bases and J dropped 7 bases, with 10 bases sitting between them. CDR3 nucleotide sequence: TGTGCCAGCAGTTTATGGGAAGAAGGGGAGCAGTACTTC. It specifies CASSLWEEGEQYF.

This clone was recorded a few times. The gene calls are TRBV28 and TRBJ2-7; D gene ambiguous. The ends were cut back, 6 bases at V and 2 bases at J, with 11 bases in the middle. Germline CDR1 is MDHEN and CDR2 is SYDVKM. This CDR3 region has 13 residues. The CDR3 DNA sequence: TGTGCCAGCAGGTCCCCCCCTACCTACGAGCAGTACTTC. Amino acid sequence: CASRSPPTYEQYF.

The sample holds one count of this clone. This sequence joins TRBV28 and TRBJ1-4; D ambiguous. The CDR3 has 14 amino acids. CDR1 is MDHEN, CDR2 SYDVKM, per germline. Trimming cost V 6 bases and J 0 bases, with 8 bases left between them. This CDR3 reads CASRPTSTNEKLFF. The CDR3 DNA is TGTGCCAGCAGACCGACCTCAACTAATGAAAAACTGTTTTTT. The variable domain in full, with the rest retrieved from reference TRBV28 and TRBJ1-4, is DVKVTQSSRYLVKRTGEKVFLECVQDMDHENMFWYRQDPGLGLRLIYFSYDVKMKEKGDIPEGYSVSREKKERFSLILESASTNQTSMYLCASRPTSTNEKLFFGSGTQLSVL.

The genes are TRBV6-1 and TRBJ2-7; no clear D gene. Per the germline V gene, CDR1 is MNHNS and CDR2 is SASEGT. The CDR3 has 13 amino acids. Trimming stripped 4 bases from V and 7 bases from J, with 14 bases between. The CDR3 coding sequence is TGTGCCAGCAGTGCCCGGACGACCCGGGAGCAGTACTTC. This codes for CASSARTTREQYF.

The gene calls are TRBV5-1 and TRBJ1-1; unclear D gene. CDR1 and CDR2 (germline): SGHRS, YFSETQ. V gave up 0 bases and J gave up 3 bases, with 6 bases separating them. The length of the CDR3 is 13 residues. The CDR3 DNA follows: TGCGCCAGCAGCTTGGACCGGGACACTGAAGCTTTCTTT. This gives the protein CASSLDRDTEAFF.

Of note for this clone: The junction shows a germline mismatch at one end, possibly a read error. This sample also contains other DNA sequences that code for the same CDR3. The chain joins TRBV28 to TRBJ1-2, with 8 bases lining up with TRBD1. The CDR3 is 13 residues long. CDR1 and CDR2 from the germline V gene are MDHEN and SYDVKM. The DNA of the CDR3 is TGTGCCAGCAGTACCGGGACAGGATATGGCTACACCTTT. Protein product: CASSTGTGYGYTF.

The chain joins TRBV2 to TRBJ2-5; D is ambiguous. The germline V gene has CDR1 SNHLY and CDR2 FYNNEI. Between the trimmed V and J ends, which lost 4 bases and 3 bases, there was a span of 15 bases. This CDR3 is built from 15 residues. This chain's CDR3 is CASSGELAPKETQYF. In DNA, the CDR3 is TGTGCCAGCAGTGGAGAACTGGCGCCCAAAGAGACCCAGTACTTC.

The genes are TRBV6-1 and TRBJ1-2; perhaps TRBD1 as D (5 bases). Between the trimmed V and J ends, which lost 6 bases and 5 bases, there was a span of 16 bases. The germline V gene has CDR1 MNHNS and CDR2 SASEGT. The CDR3 covers 14 residues. CDR3 protein: CASRPPGLYYGYTF. The CDR3 coding sequence is TGTGCCAGCAGGCCACCGGGACTGTATTATGGCTACACCTTC.

This clone has a single count. The V and J genes are TRBV28 and TRBJ2-2, with a tentative D call TRBD1 (6 bases). The CDR3 has 14 residues. CDR1 and CDR2 (germline): MDHEN, SYDVKM. The ends were cut back, 6 bases at V and 6 bases at J, with 14 bases in the middle. The CDR3 DNA is TGTGCCAGCAGGCCGTACAGGGCTTCCGGGGAGCTGTTTTTT. This encodes CASRPYRASGELFF.

The chain links TRBV28 to TRBJ1-5; no clear D. Per germline, CDR1 MDHEN and CDR2 SYDVKM. CDR3 length: 15 residues. The V and J ends lost 7 bases and 9 bases respectively, with 22 bases between them. CDR3 sequence (DNA): TGTGCCAGCACCCGGGTCGGCGGACTCGGGAGGCCCCAGCATTTT. It yields the protein CASTRVGGLGRPQHF.

The chain couples TRBV28 to TRBJ2-7; D not resolved. The CDR3 totals 14 residues. CDR1 is MDHEN, CDR2 SYDVKM, per germline. V lost 3 bases and J lost 3, with 12 bases in between. The chain's CDR3 is CASSLAGPIYEQYF. CDR3 coding DNA: TGTGCCAGCAGTTTGGCAGGACCTATCTACGAGCAGTACTTC.

This chain connects TRBV19 to TRBJ2-5; D may be TRBD1 (6 bases). V shed 4 bases and J shed 2 bases, with 11 bases lying between them. The V gene's germline CDR1 is LNHDA and CDR2 SQIVND (reference sequence). The CDR3 contains 14 residues. CDR3: CASSKWGPQETQYF. CDR3 coding DNA: TGTGCCAGTAGTAAATGGGGGCCTCAAGAGACCCAGTACTTC.